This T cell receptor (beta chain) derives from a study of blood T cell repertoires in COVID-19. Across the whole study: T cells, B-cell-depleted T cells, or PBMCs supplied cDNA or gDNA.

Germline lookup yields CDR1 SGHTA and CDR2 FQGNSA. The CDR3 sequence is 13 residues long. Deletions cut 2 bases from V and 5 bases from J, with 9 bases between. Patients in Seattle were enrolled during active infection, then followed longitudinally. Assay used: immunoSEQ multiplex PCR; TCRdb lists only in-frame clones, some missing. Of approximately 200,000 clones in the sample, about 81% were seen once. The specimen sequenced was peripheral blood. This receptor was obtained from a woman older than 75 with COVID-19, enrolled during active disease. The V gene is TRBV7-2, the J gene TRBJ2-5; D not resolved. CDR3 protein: CASSLFARETQYF. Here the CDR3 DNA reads TGTGCCAGCAGCTTATTCGCGAGGGAGACCCAGTACTTC. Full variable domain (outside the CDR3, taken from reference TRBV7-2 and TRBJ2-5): GAGVSQSPSNKVTEKGKDVELRCDPISGHTALYWYRQSLGQGLEFLIYFQGNSAPDKSGLPSDRFSAERTGGSVSTLTIQRTQQEDSAVYLCASSLFARETQYFGPGTRLLVL.